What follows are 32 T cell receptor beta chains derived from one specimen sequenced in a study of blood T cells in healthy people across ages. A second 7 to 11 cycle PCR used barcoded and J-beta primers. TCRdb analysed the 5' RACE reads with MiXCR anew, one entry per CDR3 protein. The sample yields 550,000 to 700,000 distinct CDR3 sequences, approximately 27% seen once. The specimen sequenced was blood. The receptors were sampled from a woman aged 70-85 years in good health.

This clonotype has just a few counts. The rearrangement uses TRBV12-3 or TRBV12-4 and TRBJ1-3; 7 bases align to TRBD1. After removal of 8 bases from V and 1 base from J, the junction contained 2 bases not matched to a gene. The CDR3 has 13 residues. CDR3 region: CASSQGSGNTIYF. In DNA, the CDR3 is TGTGCCAGCTCACAGGGGTCTGGAAACACCATATATTTT.

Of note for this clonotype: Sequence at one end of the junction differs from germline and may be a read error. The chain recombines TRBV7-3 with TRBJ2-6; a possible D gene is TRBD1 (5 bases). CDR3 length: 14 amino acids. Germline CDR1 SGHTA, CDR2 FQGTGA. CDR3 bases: TGTGCCAGCAGCCCGAGCTCTGGGGCCAACATCCTGACTTTC. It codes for CASSPSSGANILTF.

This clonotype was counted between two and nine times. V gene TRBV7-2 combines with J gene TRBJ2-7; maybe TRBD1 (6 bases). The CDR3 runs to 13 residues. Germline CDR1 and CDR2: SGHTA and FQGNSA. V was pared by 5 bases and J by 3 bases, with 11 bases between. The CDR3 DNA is TGTGCCAGCAGCCGGACAGAGAACTACGAGCAGTACTTC. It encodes CASSRTENYEQYF.

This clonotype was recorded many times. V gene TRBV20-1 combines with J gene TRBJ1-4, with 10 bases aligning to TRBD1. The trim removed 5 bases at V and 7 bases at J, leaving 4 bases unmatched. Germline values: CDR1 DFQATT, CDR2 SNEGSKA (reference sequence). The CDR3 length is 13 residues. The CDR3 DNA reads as TGCAGTGCTCCGGACAGGGGGGGTGAAAAACTGTTTTTT. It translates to CSAPDRGGEKLFF.

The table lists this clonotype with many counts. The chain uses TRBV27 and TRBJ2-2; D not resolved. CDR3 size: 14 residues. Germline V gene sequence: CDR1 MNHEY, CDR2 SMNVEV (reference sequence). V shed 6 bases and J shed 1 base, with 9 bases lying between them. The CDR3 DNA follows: TGTGCCAGCAGCGACGACAAGAACACCGGGGAGCTGTTTTTT. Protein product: CASSDDKNTGELFF.

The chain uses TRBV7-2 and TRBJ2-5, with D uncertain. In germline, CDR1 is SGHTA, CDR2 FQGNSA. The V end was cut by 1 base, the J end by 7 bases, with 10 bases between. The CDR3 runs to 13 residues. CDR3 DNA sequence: TGTGCCAGCAGCTTAGGAGCGACCGGGACCCAGTACTTC. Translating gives CASSLGATGTQYF.

The CDR3 loop is CSARVQLYGYTF. The CDR3 nucleotides are TGCAGTGCTAGAGTACAGCTCTATGGCTACACCTTC. The chain combines TRBV20-1 with TRBJ1-2; no firm D call. Germline V lookup: CDR1 DFQATT, CDR2 SNEGSKA (reference sequence). V gave up 1 base and J gave up 4 bases, with 7 bases separating them. This CDR3 comprises 12 residues.

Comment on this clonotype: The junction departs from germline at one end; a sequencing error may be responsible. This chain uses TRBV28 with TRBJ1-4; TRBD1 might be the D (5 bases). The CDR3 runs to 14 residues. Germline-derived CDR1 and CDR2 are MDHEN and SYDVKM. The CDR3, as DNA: TGTGTCAGCAGTCCGGGGCCGACTAATGAAAAACTGTTTTTT. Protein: CVSSPGPTNEKLFF.

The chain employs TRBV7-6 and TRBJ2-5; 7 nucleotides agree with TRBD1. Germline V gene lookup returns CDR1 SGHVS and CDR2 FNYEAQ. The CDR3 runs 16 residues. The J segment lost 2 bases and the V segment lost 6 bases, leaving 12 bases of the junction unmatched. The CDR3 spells CASSFHGTAKQETQYF. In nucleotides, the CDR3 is TGTGCCAGCAGTTTCCATGGGACAGCTAAACAAGAGACCCAGTACTTC.

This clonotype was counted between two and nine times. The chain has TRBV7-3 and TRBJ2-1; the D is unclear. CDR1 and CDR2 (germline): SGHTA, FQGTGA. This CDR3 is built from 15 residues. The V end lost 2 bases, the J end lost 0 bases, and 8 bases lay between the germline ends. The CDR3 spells CASSLQAYSYNEQFF. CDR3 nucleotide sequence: TGTGCCAGCAGCTTACAGGCCTACTCCTACAATGAGCAGTTCTTC.

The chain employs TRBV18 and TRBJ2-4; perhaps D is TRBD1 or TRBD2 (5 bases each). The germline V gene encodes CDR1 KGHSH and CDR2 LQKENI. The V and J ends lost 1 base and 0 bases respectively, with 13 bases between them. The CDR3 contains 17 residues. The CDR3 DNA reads TGTGCCAGCTCACCACGGCGAGGGGCCGTAGCCAAAAACATTCAGTACTTC. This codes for CASSPRRGAVAKNIQYF.

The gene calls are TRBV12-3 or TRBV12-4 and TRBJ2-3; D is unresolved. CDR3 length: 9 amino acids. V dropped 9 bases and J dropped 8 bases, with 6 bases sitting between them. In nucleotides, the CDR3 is TGTGCCAGTGGGCTTACGCAGTATTTT. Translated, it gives CASGLTQYF.

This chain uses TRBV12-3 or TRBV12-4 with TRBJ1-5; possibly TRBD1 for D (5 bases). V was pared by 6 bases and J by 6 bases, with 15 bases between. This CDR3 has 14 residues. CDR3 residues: CASRWGPQGQPQHF. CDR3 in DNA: TGTGCCAGCAGATGGGGACCCCAGGGTCAGCCCCAGCATTTT.

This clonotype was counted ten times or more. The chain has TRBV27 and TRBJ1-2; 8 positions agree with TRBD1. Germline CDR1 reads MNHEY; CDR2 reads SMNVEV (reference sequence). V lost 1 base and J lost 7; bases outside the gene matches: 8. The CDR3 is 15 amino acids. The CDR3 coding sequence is TGTGCCAGCAGTTTATTGGGCAGGGGGCGTTCTGGCTACACCTTC. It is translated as CASSLLGRGRSGYTF.

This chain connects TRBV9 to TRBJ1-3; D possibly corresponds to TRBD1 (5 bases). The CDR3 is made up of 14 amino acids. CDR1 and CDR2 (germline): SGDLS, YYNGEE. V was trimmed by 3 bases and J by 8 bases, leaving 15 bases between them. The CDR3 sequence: CASSGYQGADTIYF. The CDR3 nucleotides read TGTGCCAGCAGCGGCTACCAGGGAGCCGACACCATATATTTT.

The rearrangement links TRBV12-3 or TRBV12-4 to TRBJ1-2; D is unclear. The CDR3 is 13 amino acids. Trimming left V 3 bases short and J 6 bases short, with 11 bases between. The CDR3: CASSLGGRDGYTF. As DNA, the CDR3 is TGTGCCAGCAGTTTGGGTGGCCGGGATGGCTACACCTTC.

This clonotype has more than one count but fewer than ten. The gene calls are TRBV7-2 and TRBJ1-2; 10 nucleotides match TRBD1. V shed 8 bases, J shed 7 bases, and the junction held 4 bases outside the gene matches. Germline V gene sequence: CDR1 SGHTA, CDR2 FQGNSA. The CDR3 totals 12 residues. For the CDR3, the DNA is TGTGCCAGCGGGGACAGGGGTAGTGGCTACACCTTC. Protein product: CASGDRGSGYTF.

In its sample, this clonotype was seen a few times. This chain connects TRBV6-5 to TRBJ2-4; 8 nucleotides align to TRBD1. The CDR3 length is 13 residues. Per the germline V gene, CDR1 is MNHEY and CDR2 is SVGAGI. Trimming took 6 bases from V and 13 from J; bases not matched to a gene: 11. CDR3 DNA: TGTGCCAGCAGACCCCGGGACAGGACTCCCCAGTACTTC. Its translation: CASRPRDRTPQYF.

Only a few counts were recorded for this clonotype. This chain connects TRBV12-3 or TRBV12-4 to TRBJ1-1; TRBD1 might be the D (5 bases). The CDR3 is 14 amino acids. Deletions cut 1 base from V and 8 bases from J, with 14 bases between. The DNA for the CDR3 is TGTGCCAGCAGTTTAGTTCGAGGGGTGTCCGAAGCTTTCTTT. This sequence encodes CASSLVRGVSEAFF.

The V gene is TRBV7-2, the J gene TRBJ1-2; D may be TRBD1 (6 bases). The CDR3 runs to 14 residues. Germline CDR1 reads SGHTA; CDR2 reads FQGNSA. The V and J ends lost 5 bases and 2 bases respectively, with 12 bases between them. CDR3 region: CASSQMGQNYGYTF. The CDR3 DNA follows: TGTGCCAGCAGCCAAATGGGACAAAACTATGGCTACACCTTC.

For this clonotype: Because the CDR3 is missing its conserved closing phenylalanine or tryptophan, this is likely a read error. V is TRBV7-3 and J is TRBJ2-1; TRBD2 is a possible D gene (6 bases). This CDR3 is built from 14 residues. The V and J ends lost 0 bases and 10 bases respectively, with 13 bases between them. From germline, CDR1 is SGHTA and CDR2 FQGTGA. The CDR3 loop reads CASSLTGPGGEQFL. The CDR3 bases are TGTGCCAGCAGCTTAACGGGACCCGGAGGGGAGCAGTTCCTC.

This chain's CDR3 is CSARDPRGTGTLPGYTF. Here the CDR3 DNA reads TGCAGTGCTAGAGATCCACGGGGGACAGGGACCTTGCCTGGCTACACCTTC. This chain joins TRBV20-1 and TRBJ1-2; 9 nucleotides match TRBD1. V lost 0 bases and J lost 7; bases outside the gene matches: 15. Germline CDR1 reads DFQATT; CDR2 reads SNEGSKA (reference sequence). This CDR3 has 17 residues.

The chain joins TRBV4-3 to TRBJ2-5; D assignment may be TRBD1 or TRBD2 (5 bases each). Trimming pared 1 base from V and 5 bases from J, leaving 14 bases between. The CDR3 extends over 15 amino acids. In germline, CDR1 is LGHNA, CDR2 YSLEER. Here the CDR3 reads CASSQGGFPLETQYF. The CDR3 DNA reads TGCGCCAGCAGCCAAGGGGGGTTCCCCTTGGAGACCCAGTACTTC.

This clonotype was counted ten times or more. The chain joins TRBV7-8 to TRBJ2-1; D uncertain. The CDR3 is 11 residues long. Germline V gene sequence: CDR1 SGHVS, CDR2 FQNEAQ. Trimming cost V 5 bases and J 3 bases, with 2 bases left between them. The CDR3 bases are TGTGCCAGCAGCCACTACAATGAGCAGTTCTTC. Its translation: CASSHYNEQFF.

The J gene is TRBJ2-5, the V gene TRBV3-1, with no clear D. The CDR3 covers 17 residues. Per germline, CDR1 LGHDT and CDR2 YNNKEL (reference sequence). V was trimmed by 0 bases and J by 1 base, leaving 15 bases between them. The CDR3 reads CASSQDRISSIQETQYF. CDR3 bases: TGTGCCAGCAGCCAAGATCGTATCTCTTCAATCCAAGAGACCCAGTACTTC.

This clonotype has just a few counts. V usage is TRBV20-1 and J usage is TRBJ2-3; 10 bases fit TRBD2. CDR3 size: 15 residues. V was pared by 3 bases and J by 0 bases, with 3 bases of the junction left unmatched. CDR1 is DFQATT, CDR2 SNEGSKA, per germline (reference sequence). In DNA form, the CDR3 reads TGCAGTGCTAGGGTAGCGGGGGGAAGCACAGATACGCAGTATTTT. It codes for CSARVAGGSTDTQYF.

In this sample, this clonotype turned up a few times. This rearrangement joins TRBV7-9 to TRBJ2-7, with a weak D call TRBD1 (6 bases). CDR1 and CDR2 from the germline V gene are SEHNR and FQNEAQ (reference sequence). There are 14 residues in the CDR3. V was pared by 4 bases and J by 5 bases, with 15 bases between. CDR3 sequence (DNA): TGTGCCAGCAGCTCAGACAGGCCCGGGGACGAGCAGTACTTC. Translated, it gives CASSSDRPGDEQYF.

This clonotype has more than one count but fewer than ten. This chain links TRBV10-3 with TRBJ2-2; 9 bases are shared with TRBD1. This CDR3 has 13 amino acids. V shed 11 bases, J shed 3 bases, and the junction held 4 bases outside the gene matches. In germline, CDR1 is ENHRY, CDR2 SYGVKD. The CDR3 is CAARQGDTGELFF. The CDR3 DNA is TGTGCCGCCCGACAGGGGGACACCGGGGAGCTGTTTTTT.

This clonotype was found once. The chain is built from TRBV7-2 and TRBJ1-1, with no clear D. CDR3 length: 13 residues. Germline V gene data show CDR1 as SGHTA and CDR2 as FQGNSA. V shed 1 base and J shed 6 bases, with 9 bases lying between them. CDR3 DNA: TGTGCCAGCAGCTTAGGGCCCTTACCTGAAGCTTTCTTT. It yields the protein CASSLGPLPEAFF.

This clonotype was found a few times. The CDR3 sequence: CASSIQGANEKLFF. DNA for the CDR3: TGCGCCAGCAGCATACAGGGGGCTAATGAAAAACTGTTTTTT. This chain joins TRBV5-1 and TRBJ1-4; 8 bases map to TRBD1. Germline loops: CDR1 SGHRS, CDR2 YFSETQ. The V segment lost 4 bases and the J segment 3 bases; nucleotides outside the gene matches: 2. The CDR3 covers 14 residues.

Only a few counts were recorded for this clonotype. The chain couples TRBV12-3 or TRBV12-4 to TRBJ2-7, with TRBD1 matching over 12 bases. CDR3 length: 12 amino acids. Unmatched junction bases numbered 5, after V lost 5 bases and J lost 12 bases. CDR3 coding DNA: TGTGCCAGCAGTCCCGGGACAGGGGGCTGGTACTTC. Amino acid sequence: CASSPGTGGWYF.

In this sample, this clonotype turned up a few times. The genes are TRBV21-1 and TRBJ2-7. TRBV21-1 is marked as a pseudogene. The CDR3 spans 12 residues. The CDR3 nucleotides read TGTGCCAGCAGCAAGTCCTCCTACGAGCAGTACTTC. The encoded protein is CASSKSSYEQYF.